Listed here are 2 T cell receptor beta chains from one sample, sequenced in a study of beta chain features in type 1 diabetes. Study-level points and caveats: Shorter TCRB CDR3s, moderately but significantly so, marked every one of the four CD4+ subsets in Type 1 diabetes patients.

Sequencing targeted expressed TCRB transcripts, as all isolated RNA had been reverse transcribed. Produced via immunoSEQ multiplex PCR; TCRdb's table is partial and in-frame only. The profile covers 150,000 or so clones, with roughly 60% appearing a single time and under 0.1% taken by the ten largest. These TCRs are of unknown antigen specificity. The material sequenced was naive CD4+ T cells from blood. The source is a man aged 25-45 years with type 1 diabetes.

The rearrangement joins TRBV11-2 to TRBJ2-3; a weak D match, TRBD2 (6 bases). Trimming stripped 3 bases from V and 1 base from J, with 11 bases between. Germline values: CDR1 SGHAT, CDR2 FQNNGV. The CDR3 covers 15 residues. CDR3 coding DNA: TGTGCCAGCAGCTTCGGCGGGGTTGGCACAGATACGCAGTATTTT. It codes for CASSFGGVGTDTQYF.

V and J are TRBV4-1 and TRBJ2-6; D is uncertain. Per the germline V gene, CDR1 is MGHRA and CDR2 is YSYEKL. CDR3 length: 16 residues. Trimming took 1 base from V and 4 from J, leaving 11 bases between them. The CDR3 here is CASSQGVALGANVLTF. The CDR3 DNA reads TGCGCCAGCAGCCAAGGGGTGGCCCTGGGGGCCAACGTCCTGACTTTC.